Here is one TCR beta chain with its context. This clone has just one count. Its binding antigen is unknown. No base-level quality is on record; no much larger clone is a single base apart. The collaborating institutions used their own protocols to collect whole blood in K2EDTA tubes. Collaborator samples were shipped for TCRbeta analysis as frozen whole blood, isolated PBMCs, or DNA extracted from either sample type. The data were obtained in a study of blood T cell repertoires in COVID-19 (dated by TCRdb to 2018 to 2021). Background for the entire study: Collaborator samples came from the United States, Italy and Spain and covered acute and convalescent phases of COVID-19. The material from the prospective study consisted of cDNA or gDNA derived from T cells, B-cell-depleted T cells, or PBMCs. Subjects who had been exposed to COVID-19, were actively infected with it, or had recovered from it provided the deeply sampled blood TCRbeta repertoires that made up the dataset. The repertoires were made available in a free public database intended to serve as a resource for research on the immune response to SARS-CoV-2. Samples were obtained from the ongoing ImmuneRACE study (first 160 participants) and from approximately 1,200 subjects provided by 6 global collaborators. Sample metadata almost always included a de-identified subject ID, COVID-19 status, age in years and sex. HLA class I and class II types, where available, came from metadata supplied by the sample provider rather than from assay-based typing. Findings and caveats that apply to the study as a whole: The quantity of clinical and demographic metadata differed by source and by participant and was supplied without curation.

The germline V gene sets CDR1 to ENHRY and CDR2 to SYGVKD. The germline V end is reduced by 8 bases and the J end by 6 bases; junction bases left unmatched: 4. CDR3 length: 13 amino acids, cysteine to phenylalanine. Here the CDR3 DNA is all that survives: 39 bases in frame from base 1. TCRbeta CDR3 regions were amplified from genomic DNA using the immunoSEQ Assay, a bias-controlled multiplex PCR. Processing in the source paper ran as follows. Nucleated cell counts per sample were estimated from amplification of reference gene primers within the assay. To quantify the absolute abundance of each unique TCRbeta CDR3 rearrangement, sequence reads were collapsed and filtered. For each sample, productive Simpson clonality was calculated as the square root of Simpson's diversity index over productive rearrangements. TCRdb took over this immuneACCESS table, retaining in-frame rearrangements with V and J assigned. Such tables are incomplete; in checked studies, under half of the missing clones stem from an unresolved V gene, and the remainder is unexplained. V, J and clone size are those of that table, while D and trimming were read from the DNA. The sample data list fewer than 300,000 clones, and approximately 85% of these were observed just once. 0.65% to 0.95% of the sample belongs to the ten largest clones.

The specimen was peripheral blood. This sequence uses TRBV10-3 and TRBJ1-6, with 7 central nucleotides matching TRBD1. This clonotype was obtained from a young woman with acute or convalescent COVID-19. The CDR3 in this case is CAISPGGNSPLHF. The DNA sequence is given as TGTGCCATCTCCCCAGGGGGTAATTCACCCCTCCACTTT.